The 17 T cell receptor beta chains listed next were all sequenced from one sample in a study. Amplification of TRBV12-4/TRBJ1-2 clonotypes used adaptor-ligated barcode primers. TCRdb analysed the multiplex PCR reads with MiXCR anew, one entry per CDR3 protein. The data show more than 1,500 distinct CDR3 sequences, about 4% seen once. Sequenced input: naive CD4+ T cells sorted from blood. The sample's subset: naive CD4+ T cells, CD4+CD45RA+CD25-. The receptors here all came from a female donor with breast cancer.

This clonotype was detected many times. The V call is TRBV12-3 or TRBV12-4, the J call TRBJ1-2; TRBD1 aligns across 7 bases. V was clipped by 5 bases and J by 10 bases; unmatched bases: 13. The CDR3 is 14 residues long. Written as DNA, the CDR3 is TGTGCCAGCAGTCACAACAGGGGACCTGGTGACTACACCTTC. Residues: CASSHNRGPGDYTF.

This clonotype was picked up a small number of times. V and J are TRBV12-3 or TRBV12-4 and TRBJ1-2, with 8 bases that match TRBD1. The CDR3 length is 14 residues. V dropped 6 bases and J dropped 1; count of bases not matched to a gene: 4. The CDR3 here is CASRGQGLNYGYTF. CDR3 sequence (DNA): TGTGCCAGCAGAGGACAGGGCCTTAACTATGGCTACACCTTC.

This clonotype was observed at least ten times. V gene TRBV12-3 or TRBV12-4 combines with J gene TRBJ1-2; the D gene is possibly TRBD1 (5 bases). Trimming shortened V by 3 bases and J by 5 bases, and 16 bases separated the two germline ends. The CDR3 covers 15 residues. In DNA form, the CDR3 reads TGTGCCAGCAGTTTCCGCCGGGACTCCATGTATGGCTACACCTTC. Its translation: CASSFRRDSMYGYTF.

Relative to its sample, this clonotype is medium-sized (0.01 to 0.1%). V gene TRBV12-3 or TRBV12-4 combines with J gene TRBJ1-2, with 7 bases aligning to TRBD1. With 5 bases clipped from V and 8 bases from J, the junction kept 5 bases outside the gene matches. The CDR3 is 12 residues long. CDR3 nucleotide sequence: TGTGCCAGCAGTCTTCGGGGACAGGGCTACACCTTC. This gives the protein CASSLRGQGYTF.

This clonotype is deemed medium-sized. This chain links TRBV12-3 or TRBV12-4 with TRBJ1-2; D gene uncertain. V was cut by 7 bases and J by 6 bases, with 9 bases left in between. The CDR3 runs 11 residues. CDR3 coding DNA: TGTGCCAGCAAAGTCCGTGATGGCTACACCTTC. Translated, it gives CASKVRDGYTF.

In this sample, this clonotype is medium-sized. Here the CDR3 DNA reads TGTGCCAGCATCAAGGGACAGGGAAATGGCTACACCTTC. It encodes CASIKGQGNGYTF. J is TRBJ1-2 and V is TRBV12-3 or TRBV12-4; 9 nucleotides align to TRBD1. The CDR3 spans 13 residues. Germline trimming cut 7 bases from V and 6 bases from J; bases unmatched to any gene: 6.

This clonotype qualifies as large. The rearrangement joins TRBV12-3 or TRBV12-4 to TRBJ1-2, with D maybe TRBD1 (5 bases). Trimming took 3 bases from V and 4 from J, leaving 9 bases between them. The CDR3 contains 13 residues. In DNA form, the CDR3 reads TGTGCCAGCAGTTTGGGACTCCCCTATGGCTACACCTTC. This gives the protein CASSLGLPYGYTF.

This CDR3 reads CASSRPGTGVGYGYTF. The DNA for the CDR3 is TGTGCCAGCAGTCGCCCCGGGACAGGCGTTGGCTATGGCTACACCTTC. The V call is TRBV12-3 or TRBV12-4, the J call TRBJ1-2; TRBD1 matches 8 bases. J was trimmed by 4 bases and V by 5 bases; bases with no gene match: 12. The CDR3 totals 16 residues.

The rearrangement joins TRBV12-3 or TRBV12-4 to TRBJ1-2, with D unresolved. The CDR3 extends over 12 amino acids. V was clipped by 6 bases and J by 4 bases, with 9 bases between them. CDR3 in DNA: TGTGCCAGCAGCTCTACGGGCTATGGCTACACCTTC. This codes for CASSSTGYGYTF.

V gene TRBV12-3 or TRBV12-4 combines with J gene TRBJ1-2, with 8 nucleotides matching TRBD1. The trim removed 6 bases at V and 5 bases at J, leaving 8 bases unmatched. CDR3 length: 14 amino acids. CDR3 nucleotides: TGTGCCAGCAGAACTCGGACAGGGCCATATGGCTACACCTTC. This codes for CASRTRTGPYGYTF.

This clonotype ranks as medium-sized. The V call is TRBV12-3 or TRBV12-4, the J call TRBJ1-2, with a possible D match to TRBD1 (6 bases). Trimming took off 6 bases at V and 4 bases at J, with 21 bases between the two ends. This CDR3 is built from 16 residues. CDR3 in amino acids: CASSPRRTAGAYGYTF. CDR3 nucleotide sequence: TGTGCCAGCAGCCCTAGACGGACAGCGGGTGCCTATGGCTACACCTTC.

In its sample, this clonotype is medium-sized (0.01 to 0.1%). This chain connects TRBV12-3 or TRBV12-4 to TRBJ1-2, with 9 nucleotides matching TRBD1. This CDR3 is built from 18 residues. The ends lost 5 bases at V and 4 bases at J; junction bases unmatched: 17. In DNA form, the CDR3 reads TGTGCCAGCAGTCCTATCTACTGGACAGGGGAAGAAGCCTATGGCTACACCTTC. This gives the protein CASSPIYWTGEEAYGYTF.

Sample share makes this clonotype large (0.1 to 1%). The rearrangement uses TRBV12-3 or TRBV12-4 and TRBJ1-2; no firm D call. The CDR3 covers 13 residues. The V end was cut by 2 bases, the J end by 6 bases, with 10 bases between. The CDR3 DNA follows: TGTGCCAGCAGTTTATGGGTTGAGGATGGCTACACCTTC. Protein: CASSLWVEDGYTF.

This clonotype was seen at least ten times. The chain has TRBV12-3 or TRBV12-4 and TRBJ1-2; 7 nucleotides line up with TRBD1. Trimming at V came to 4 bases and at J to 5 bases, leaving 16 bases not matched to a gene. The CDR3 is 17 amino acids. Here the CDR3 DNA reads TGTGCCAGCAGTTATCGACAGGGACCTCCTAAATCTTATGGCTACACCTTC. Amino acid sequence: CASSYRQGPPKSYGYTF.

This clonotype is labeled medium-sized (0.01 to 0.1%). The CDR3 DNA reads TGTGCCAGCAGTTTGTTGGGAAGTCGGTACTATGGCTACACCTTC. This sequence encodes CASSLLGSRYYGYTF. The V and J genes are TRBV12-3 or TRBV12-4 and TRBJ1-2; no definite D call. The CDR3 is made up of 15 amino acids. V was shortened by 3 bases and J by 3 bases, with 14 bases between the two germline ends.

This clonotype was counted a few times. The DNA for the CDR3 is TGTGCCAGCAGTTGGGGACAGGGAAGGTATGGCTACACCTTC. Protein sequence: CASSWGQGRYGYTF. V gene TRBV12-3 or TRBV12-4 combines with J gene TRBJ1-2; 9 bases are shared with TRBD1. V lost 4 bases to trimming and J lost 5 bases; unmatched junction nucleotides: 5. This CDR3 comprises 14 residues.

In its sample, this clonotype was seen many times. The chain employs TRBV12-3 or TRBV12-4 and TRBJ1-2, with a possible D match to TRBD1 (5 bases). The CDR3 consists of 15 residues. V was trimmed by 3 bases and J by 5 bases, leaving 16 bases between them. CDR3 sequence (DNA): TGTGCCAGCAGTTTCACAAGGACAAAGCGGTATGGCTACACCTTC. Translation gives CASSFTRTKRYGYTF.